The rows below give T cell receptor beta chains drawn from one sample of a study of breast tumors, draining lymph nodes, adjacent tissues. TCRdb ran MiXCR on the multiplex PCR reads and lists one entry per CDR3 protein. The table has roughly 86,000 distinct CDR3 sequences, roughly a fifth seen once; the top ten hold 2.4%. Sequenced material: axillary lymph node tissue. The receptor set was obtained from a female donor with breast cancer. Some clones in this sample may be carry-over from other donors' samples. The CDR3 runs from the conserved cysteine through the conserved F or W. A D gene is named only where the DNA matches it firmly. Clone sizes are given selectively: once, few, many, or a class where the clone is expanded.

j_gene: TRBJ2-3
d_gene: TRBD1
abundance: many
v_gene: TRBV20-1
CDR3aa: CSVIQGPTDTQYF
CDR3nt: TGCAGTGTTATACAGGGGCCAACAGATACGCAGTATTTT

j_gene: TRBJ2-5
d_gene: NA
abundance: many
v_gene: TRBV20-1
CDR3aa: CSARLETQYF
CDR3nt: TGCAGTGCTAGGCTCGAGACCCAGTACTTC

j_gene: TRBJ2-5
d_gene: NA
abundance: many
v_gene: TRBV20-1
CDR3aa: CSARLGKETQYF
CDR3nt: TGCAGTGCTAGACTGGGGAAGGAGACCCAGTACTTC

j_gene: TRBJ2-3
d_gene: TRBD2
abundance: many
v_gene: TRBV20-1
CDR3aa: CSASGVAGGPTDTQYF
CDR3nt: TGCAGTGCTAGTGGGGTAGCGGGAGGTCCCACAGATACGCAGTATTTT

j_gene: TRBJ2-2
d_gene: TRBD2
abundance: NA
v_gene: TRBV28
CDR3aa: CASRTSGSAGELFF
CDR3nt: TGTGCCAGCAGAACTAGCGGGAGTGCCGGGGAGCTGTTTTTT

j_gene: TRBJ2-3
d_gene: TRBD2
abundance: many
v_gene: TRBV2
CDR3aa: CARQEREDADTQYF
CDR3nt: TGTGCCAGACAGGAGCGGGAGGATGCAGATACGCAGTATTTT

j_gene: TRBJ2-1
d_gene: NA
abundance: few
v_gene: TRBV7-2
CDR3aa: CASSPGIFTYNEQFF
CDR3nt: TGTGCCAGCAGCCCCGGGATTTTTACCTACAATGAGCAGTTCTTC

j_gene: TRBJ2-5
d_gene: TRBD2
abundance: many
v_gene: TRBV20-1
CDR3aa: CSATTGLAGEQETQYF
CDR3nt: TGCAGTGCTACTACGGGACTAGCGGGAGAACAAGAGACCCAGTACTTC

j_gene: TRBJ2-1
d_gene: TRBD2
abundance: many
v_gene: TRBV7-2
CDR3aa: CASSLVVAGGPHEQFF
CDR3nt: TGTGCCAGCAGCTTAGTGGTAGCGGGAGGGCCCCATGAGCAGTTCTTC

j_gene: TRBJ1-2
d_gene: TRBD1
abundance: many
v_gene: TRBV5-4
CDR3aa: CASRETGYYGYTF
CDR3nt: TGTGCCAGCAGGGAGACAGGGTACTATGGCTACACCTTC

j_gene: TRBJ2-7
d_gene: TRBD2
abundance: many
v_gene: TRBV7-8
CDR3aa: CASAPSGDYEQYF
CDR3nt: TGTGCCAGCGCGCCGAGCGGGGACTACGAGCAGTACTTC

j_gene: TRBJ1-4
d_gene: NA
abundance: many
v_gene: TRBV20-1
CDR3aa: CSATKHPTNEKLFF
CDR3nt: TGCAGTGCTACGAAGCATCCAACTAATGAAAAACTGTTTTTT

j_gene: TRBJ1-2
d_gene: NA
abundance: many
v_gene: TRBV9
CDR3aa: CASSVDEAGVGGYTF
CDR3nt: TGTGCCAGCAGCGTAGATGAGGCAGGGGTCGGGGGCTACACCTTC

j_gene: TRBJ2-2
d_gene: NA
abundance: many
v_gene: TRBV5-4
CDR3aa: CASSYDQNTGELFF
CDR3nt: TGTGCCAGCAGCTACGACCAAAACACCGGGGAGCTGTTTTTT

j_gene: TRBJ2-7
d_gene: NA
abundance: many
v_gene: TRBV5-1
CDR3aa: CASSPQGHSSYEQYF
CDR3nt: TGCGCCAGCAGCCCCCAGGGACATTCTTCCTACGAGCAGTACTTC

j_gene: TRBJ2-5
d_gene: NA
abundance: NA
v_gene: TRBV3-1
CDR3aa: CASTSGGRETQYF
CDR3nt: NA

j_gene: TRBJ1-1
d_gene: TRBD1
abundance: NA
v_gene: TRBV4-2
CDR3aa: CASSPGTGGDTEAFF
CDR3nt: TGTGCCAGCAGCCCCGGGACAGGGGGCGACACTGAAGCTTTCTTT

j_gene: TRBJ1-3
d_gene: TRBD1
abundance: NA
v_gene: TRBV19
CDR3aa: CATKTPGTGSDTIYF
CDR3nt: TGTGCCACCAAGACCCCCGGGACAGGGTCCGACACCATATATTTT

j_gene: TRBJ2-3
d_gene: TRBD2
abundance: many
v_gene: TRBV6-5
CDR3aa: CASRVSGSVGTDTQYF
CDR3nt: TGTGCCAGCCGTGTTAGCGGGAGTGTTGGGACAGATACGCAGTATTTT

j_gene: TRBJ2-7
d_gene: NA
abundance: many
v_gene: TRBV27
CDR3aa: CASSLQGGYEQYF
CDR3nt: TGCGCCAGCAGCCTTCAAGGGGGCTACGAGCAGTACTTC

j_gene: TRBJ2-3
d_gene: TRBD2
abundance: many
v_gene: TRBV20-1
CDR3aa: CSAQPTSGSRADTQYF
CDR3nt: TGCAGTGCCCAGCCGACTAGCGGGAGTAGGGCAGATACGCAGTATTTT

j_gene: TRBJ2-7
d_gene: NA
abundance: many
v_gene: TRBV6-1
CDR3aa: CASHQLRGEQYF
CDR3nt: TGTGCCAGCCATCAACTACGGGGCGAGCAGTACTTC

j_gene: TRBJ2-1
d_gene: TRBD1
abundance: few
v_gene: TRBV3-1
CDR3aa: CASSFKGAAYNEQFF
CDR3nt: TGTGCCAGCTCCTTCAAGGGGGCCGCCTACAATGAGCAGTTCTTC

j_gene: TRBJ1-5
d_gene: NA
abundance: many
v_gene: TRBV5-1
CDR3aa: CASSSDVNQPQHF
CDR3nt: TGCGCCAGCAGCTCAGACGTCAATCAGCCCCAGCATTTT

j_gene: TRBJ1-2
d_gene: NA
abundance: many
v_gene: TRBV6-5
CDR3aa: CAIGAGSYGYTF
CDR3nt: TGTGCCATCGGAGCGGGTTCTTATGGCTACACCTTC

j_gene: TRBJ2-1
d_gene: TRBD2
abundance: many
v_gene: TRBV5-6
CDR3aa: CASSSVLGLAYNEQFF
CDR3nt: TGTGCCAGCAGCTCGGTTCTCGGACTAGCCTACAATGAGCAGTTCTTC

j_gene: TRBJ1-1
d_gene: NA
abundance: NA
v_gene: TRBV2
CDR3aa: CASSASQGLLYTEAFF
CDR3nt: TGTGCCAGCAGCGCATCACAAGGTCTTCTTTACACTGAAGCTTTCTTT

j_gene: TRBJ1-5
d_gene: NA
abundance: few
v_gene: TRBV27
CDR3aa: CASSPSGGFSQPQHF
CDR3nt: TGTGCCAGCAGCCCCTCCGGGGGGTTCAGTCAGCCCCAGCATTTT

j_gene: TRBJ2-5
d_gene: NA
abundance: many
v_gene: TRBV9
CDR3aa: CASSVAQQETQYF
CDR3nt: TGTGCCAGCAGCGTAGCTCAGCAGGAGACCCAGTACTTC

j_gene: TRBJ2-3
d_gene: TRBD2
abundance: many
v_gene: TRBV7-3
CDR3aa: CASSPSGRTDTQYF
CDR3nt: TGTGCCAGCAGCCCTAGCGGGAGAACAGATACGCAGTATTTT

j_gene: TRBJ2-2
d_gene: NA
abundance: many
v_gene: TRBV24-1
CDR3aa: CATSTGTVSTGELFF
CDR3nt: TGTGCCACCAGCACAGGGACGGTGTCGACCGGGGAGCTGTTTTTT

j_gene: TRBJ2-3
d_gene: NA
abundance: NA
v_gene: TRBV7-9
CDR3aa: CASSLYVTGVTDTQYF
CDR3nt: TGTGCCAGCAGCTTATACGTAACGGGAGTAACAGATACGCAGTATTTT

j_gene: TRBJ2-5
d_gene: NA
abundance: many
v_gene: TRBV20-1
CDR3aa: CSSLRGLGLRETQYF
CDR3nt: TGCAGTTCTCTCAGGGGCCTCGGACTACGAGAGACCCAGTACTTC

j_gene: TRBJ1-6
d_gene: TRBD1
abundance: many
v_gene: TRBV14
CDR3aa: CASSHDRGSPLHF
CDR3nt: TGTGCCAGCAGCCATGACAGGGGCTCACCCCTCCACTTT

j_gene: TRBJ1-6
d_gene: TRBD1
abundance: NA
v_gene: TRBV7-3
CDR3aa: CASSWDRGNSPLHF
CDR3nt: TGTGCCAGCAGCTGGGACAGGGGCAATTCACCCCTCCACTTT

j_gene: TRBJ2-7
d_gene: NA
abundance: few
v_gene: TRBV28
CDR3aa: CASSLSEGWTSSYEQYF
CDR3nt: TGTGCCAGCAGTTTATCAGAGGGGTGGACGAGCTCCTACGAGCAGTACTTC

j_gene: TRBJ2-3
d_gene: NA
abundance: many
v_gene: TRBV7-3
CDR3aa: CASSLRGGDGWDTTDTQYF
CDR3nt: TGTGCCAGCAGCTTAAGGGGGGGGGATGGGTGGGACACCACAGATACGCAGTATTTT

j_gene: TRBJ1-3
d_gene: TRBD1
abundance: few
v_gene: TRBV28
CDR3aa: CASGDRGSGNTIYF
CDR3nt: TGTGCCAGCGGGGACAGGGGTTCTGGAAACACCATATATTTT

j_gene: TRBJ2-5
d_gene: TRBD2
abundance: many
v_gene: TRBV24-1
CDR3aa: CATSDWTSGSQETQYF
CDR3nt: TGTGCCACCAGTGATTGGACTAGCGGGAGTCAAGAGACCCAGTACTTC

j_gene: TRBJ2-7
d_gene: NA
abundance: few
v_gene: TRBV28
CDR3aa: CASSLSQGGTEQYF
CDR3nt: TGTGCCAGCAGTTTATCGCAGGGGGGGACCGAGCAGTACTTC

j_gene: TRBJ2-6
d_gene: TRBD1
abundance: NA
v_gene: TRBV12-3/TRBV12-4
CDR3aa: CASRKRQGKAGANVLTF
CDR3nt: TGTGCCAGCAGAAAGCGACAGGGAAAGGCTGGGGCCAACGTCCTGACTTTC

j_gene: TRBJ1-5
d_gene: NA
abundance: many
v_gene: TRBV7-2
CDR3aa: CASSLALGGDQPQHF
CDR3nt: TGTGCCAGCAGCTTAGCGCTGGGGGGGGATCAGCCCCAGCATTTT

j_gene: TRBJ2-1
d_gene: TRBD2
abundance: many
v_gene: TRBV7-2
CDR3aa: CASSFGREWGEQFF
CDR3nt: TGTGCCAGCAGCTTCGGGCGGGAGTGGGGTGAGCAGTTCTTC

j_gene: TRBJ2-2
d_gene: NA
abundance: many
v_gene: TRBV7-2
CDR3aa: CASSLARGAGELFF
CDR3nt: TGTGCCAGCAGCTTAGCGAGGGGGGCCGGGGAGCTGTTTTTT

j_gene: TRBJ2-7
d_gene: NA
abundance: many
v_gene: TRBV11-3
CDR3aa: CASSLRSYRAGHEQYF
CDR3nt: TGTGCCAGCAGCTTGAGGAGCTATAGGGCGGGACACGAGCAGTACTTC

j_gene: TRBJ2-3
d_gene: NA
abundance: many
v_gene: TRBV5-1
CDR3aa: CASSLALRGLDTQYF
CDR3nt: TGCGCCAGCAGCTTGGCCTTGAGGGGCTTGGATACGCAGTATTTT

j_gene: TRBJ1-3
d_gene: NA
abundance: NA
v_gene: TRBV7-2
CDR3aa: CASSPLSTGNTIYF
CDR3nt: TGTGCCAGCAGCCCCTTGTCGACCGGAAACACCATATATTTT

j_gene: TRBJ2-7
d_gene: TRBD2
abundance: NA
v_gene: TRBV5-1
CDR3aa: CASGLGLAGYEQYF
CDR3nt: TGCGCCAGCGGCTTGGGACTAGCGGGGTACGAGCAGTACTTC

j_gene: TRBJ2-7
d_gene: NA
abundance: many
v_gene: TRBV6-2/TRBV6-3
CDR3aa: CASSTNSEPYEQYF
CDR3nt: TGTGCCAGCTCTACTAACAGTGAACCCTACGAGCAGTACTTC

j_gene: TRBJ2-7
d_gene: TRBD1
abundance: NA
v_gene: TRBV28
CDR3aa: CASFGAGTGYYEQYF
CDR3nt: TGTGCCAGCTTTGGGGCCGGGACAGGGTATTACGAGCAGTACTTC

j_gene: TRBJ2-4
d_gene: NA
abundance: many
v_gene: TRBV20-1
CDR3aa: CSARVESGARTKNIQYF
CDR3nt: TGCAGTGCTAGAGTCGAGTCGGGGGCGAGGACCAAAAACATTCAGTACTTC

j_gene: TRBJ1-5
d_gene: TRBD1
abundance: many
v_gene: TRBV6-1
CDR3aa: CASSEGGQGYQPQHF
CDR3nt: TGTGCCAGCAGTGAAGGGGGACAGGGATATCAGCCCCAGCATTTT

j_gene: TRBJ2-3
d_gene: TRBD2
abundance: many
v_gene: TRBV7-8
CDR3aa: CASSVLAGGNTQYF
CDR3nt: TGTGCCAGCAGCGTGCTAGCGGGAGGTAATACGCAGTATTTT

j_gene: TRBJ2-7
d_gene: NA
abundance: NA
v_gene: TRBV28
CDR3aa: CASSLSGPAWPYEQYF
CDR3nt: TGTGCCAGCAGTTTATCCGGACCCGCCTGGCCCTACGAGCAGTACTTC